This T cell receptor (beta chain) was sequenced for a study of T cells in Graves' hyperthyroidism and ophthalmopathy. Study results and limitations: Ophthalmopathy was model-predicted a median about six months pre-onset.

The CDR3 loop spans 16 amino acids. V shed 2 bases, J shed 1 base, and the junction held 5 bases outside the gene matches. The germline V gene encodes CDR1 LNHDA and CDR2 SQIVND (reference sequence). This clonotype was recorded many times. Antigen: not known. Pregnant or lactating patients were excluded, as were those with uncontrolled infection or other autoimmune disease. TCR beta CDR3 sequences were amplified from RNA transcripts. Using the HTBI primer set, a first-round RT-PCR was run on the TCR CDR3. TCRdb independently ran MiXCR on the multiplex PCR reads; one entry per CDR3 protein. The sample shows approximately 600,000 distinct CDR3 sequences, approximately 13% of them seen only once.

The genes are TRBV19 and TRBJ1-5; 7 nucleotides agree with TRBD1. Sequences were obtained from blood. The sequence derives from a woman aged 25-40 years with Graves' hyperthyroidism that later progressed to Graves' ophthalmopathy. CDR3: CASSIQGEYSNQPQHF. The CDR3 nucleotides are TGTGCCAGTAGTATACAGGGGGAGTACAGCAATCAGCCCCAGCATTTT.